Sequencing of this TCR beta chain was carried out in a study of blood T cell repertoires in COVID-19. Study as a whole: Acute and convalescent COVID-19 samples came from the United States, Italy and Spain. PBMCs, B-cell-depleted T cells, or T cells were the source of the cDNA or gDNA that made up the material.

Sequencing was performed with immunoSEQ multiplex PCR; in TCRdb, only in-frame clones are kept and a portion is missing. This table has 100,000 or so clones, approximately 92% appearing once. V was cut by 3 bases and J by 7 bases, with 13 bases left in between. This CDR3 is built from 15 residues. Per germline, CDR1 LGHNA and CDR2 YSLEER. This TCR was recovered from a woman aged 55-69 years with active COVID-19. This chain links TRBV4-3 with TRBJ1-6; no clear D. Sequencing input: peripheral blood. The CDR3 reads CASSQDRERNSPLHF. CDR3 DNA sequence: TGCGCCAGCAGCCAGGACCGGGAGCGAAATTCACCCCTCCACTTT.